These 26 T cell receptor beta chains originate from one sample sequenced in a study of T cells expressing NK-cell markers. After re-calling the 5' RACE reads, TCRdb lists one entry per CDR3 protein, DNA absent. This listing includes approximately 170,000 distinct CDR3 sequences. What was sequenced was blood T cells: a sorted CD56 or NKG2C T cell subset, CD4+ or CD8+ T cells, or bulk PBMC T cells (not recorded which). Source of these receptors: a man aged 18 to 70 in good health.

This chain connects TRBV6-2 or TRBV6-3 to TRBJ2-2; TCRdb designates TRBD1, a call that cannot be tested without DNA. Germline values: CDR1 MNHEY, CDR2 SVGEGT. This CDR3 has 15 amino acids. The CDR3 region is CASNTGTGDTGELFF.

J is TRBJ1-1 and V is TRBV20-1; TCRdb lists TRBD1, though no DNA is available to test this call. Germline assignment: CDR1 DFQATT and CDR2 SNEGSKA (reference sequence). This CDR3 contains 15 residues. The CDR3 loop reads CSAREDDRADTEAFF.

The V gene is TRBV11-2, the J gene TRBJ2-3. Germline assignment: CDR1 SGHAT and CDR2 FQNNGV. This CDR3 is built from 14 residues. The CDR3 region is CASSFGVRTDTQYF.

The J gene is TRBJ2-1, the V gene TRBV2; without DNA, the TCRdb call of TRBD2 cannot be checked. The length of the CDR3 is 16 residues. Germline loops: CDR1 SNHLY, CDR2 FYNNEI. CDR3 sequence reads: CATGGAGTGLLDEQFF. Full variable domain (rest looked up from reference TRBV2 and TRBJ2-1): EPEVTQTPSHQVTQMGQEVILRCVPISNHLYFYWYRQILGQKVEFLVSFYNNEISEKSEIFDDQFSVERPDGSNFTLKIRSTKLEDSAMYFCATGGAGTGLLDEQFFGPGTRLTVL.

This chain's CDR3 is CASRGASSGGAGEQFF. The rearrangement joins TRBV12-3 or TRBV12-4 to TRBJ2-1; the D gene TCRdb calls, TRBD2, cannot be checked with no DNA. The CDR3 runs 16 residues.

V and J are TRBV9 and TRBJ2-5. This CDR3 contains 14 residues. Germline-derived CDR1 and CDR2 are SGDLS and YYNGEE. The CDR3 is CASSVRARQETQYF. The full variable domain, its missing parts supplied by reference TRBV9 and TRBJ2-5, is DSGVTQTPKHLITATGQRVTLRCSPRSGDLSVYWYQQSLDQGLQFLIQYYNGEERAKGNILERFSAQQFPDLHSELNLSSLELGDSALYFCASSVRARQETQYFGPGTRLLVL.

The rearrangement links TRBV24-1 to TRBJ1-1; TCRdb's assignment of TRBD1 cannot be checked, as there is no DNA. The germline V gene encodes CDR1 KGHDR and CDR2 SFDVKD. The CDR3 is 17 residues long. The CDR3 loop is CATSDTGDGSGRTEAFF.

CDR3 amino acids: CASRSESGGSKDTQYF. This rearrangement joins TRBV13 to TRBJ2-3; TCRdb returns TRBD2, unconfirmable since there is no DNA. In germline, CDR1 is PRHDT, CDR2 FYEKMQ (reference sequence). CDR3 length: 16 amino acids.

V usage is TRBV28 and J usage is TRBJ1-6; as DNA is missing, the TRBD1 call by TCRdb cannot be tested. There are 16 residues in the CDR3. Germline V gene lookup returns CDR1 MDHEN and CDR2 SYDVKM. The CDR3 spells CASTSRGVRDNSPLHF.

The chain carries TRBV7-9 and TRBJ2-6; TCRdb lists TRBD1, though no DNA is available to test this call. The CDR3 totals 17 residues. Germline V gene lookup returns CDR1 SEHNR and CDR2 FQNEAQ (reference sequence). The CDR3 region is CASSPREVGTGANVLTF.

J is TRBJ2-7 and V is TRBV10-3; without DNA, the TCRdb call of TRBD2 cannot be checked. This CDR3 has 15 residues. CDR1 and CDR2 (germline): ENHRY, SYGVKD. The CDR3 region is CAISGRDSDLDEQYF.

The V gene is TRBV6-4, the J gene TRBJ2-1; TCRdb calls TRBD2, which cannot be checked without DNA. The CDR3 totals 17 residues. Per germline, CDR1 MRHNA and CDR2 SNTAGT. This chain's CDR3 is CASSLLAGALSYNEQFF.

V usage is TRBV9 and J usage is TRBJ2-7; TCRdb selects TRBD2, and the lack of DNA leaves this call unchecked. The CDR3 is made up of 15 amino acids. Germline assignment: CDR1 SGDLS and CDR2 YYNGEE. CDR3 protein: CASSVVPTSRYEQYF.

The chain couples TRBV15 to TRBJ2-5; TCRdb's D call, TRBD1, is unchecked because there is no DNA. Germline V gives CDR1 LNHNV, CDR2 YYDKDF (reference sequence). The CDR3 spans 18 residues. CDR3 in amino acids: CATSSLQHLQGRQETQYF.

The chain carries TRBV3-1 and TRBJ2-5; as DNA is missing, the TRBD2 call by TCRdb cannot be tested. There are 17 residues in the CDR3. Germline lookup yields CDR1 LGHDT and CDR2 YNNKEL (reference sequence). CDR3 sequence: CASSPLERGAYQETQYF.

The chain combines TRBV20-1 with TRBJ1-1; the D call from TCRdb, TRBD1, cannot be confirmed without DNA. There are 15 residues in the CDR3. The V gene's germline CDR1 is DFQATT and CDR2 SNEGSKA (reference sequence). The CDR3 protein is CSANPGVTDRFEAFF.

This chain joins TRBV20-1 and TRBJ2-7. The CDR3 has 15 residues. Germline-derived CDR1 and CDR2 are DFQATT and SNEGSKA (reference sequence). The CDR3 sequence: CSARAADLNFYEQYF.

The V call is TRBV7-7, the J call TRBJ2-5; the TRBD1 assignment by TCRdb is unverifiable without DNA. The CDR3 has 15 amino acids. Germline V gene sequence: CDR1 SSHAT, CDR2 FNYEAQ (reference sequence). This CDR3 is CASSRDPRSQETQYF.

The rearrangement joins TRBV6-1 to TRBJ2-7; TCRdb proposes TRBD1, but this gene call is untestable without DNA. Germline V gene data show CDR1 as MNHNS and CDR2 as SASEGT. The CDR3 spans 16 residues. CDR3 protein: CASSPLGGQGAHEQYF.

The rearrangement links TRBV20-1 to TRBJ2-7; without DNA, the TCRdb call of TRBD1 cannot be checked. CDR1 DFQATT and CDR2 SNEGSKA come from the germline V gene (reference sequence). There are 14 residues in the CDR3. CDR3 residues: CSARADNGAYEQYF.

The V and J genes are TRBV6-1 and TRBJ2-6. The CDR3 is made up of 16 amino acids. Germline-derived CDR1 and CDR2 are MNHNS and SASEGT. This CDR3 is CASSAKAGSGANVLTF.

The chain links TRBV7-9 to TRBJ2-5; TCRdb's assignment of TRBD1 cannot be checked, as there is no DNA. Germline loops: CDR1 SEHNR, CDR2 FQNEAQ (reference sequence). CDR3 length equals 16 residues. CDR3 protein: CASSPGTGGYWETQYF.

This chain joins TRBV10-3 and TRBJ1-6; the TCRdb D gene call, TRBD1, has no DNA to confirm it. The CDR3 contains 17 residues. Germline CDR1 ENHRY, CDR2 SYGVKD. CDR3 in amino acids: CAISESLEAPFNSPLHF.

The chain links TRBV7-8 to TRBJ1-5; the TCRdb call, TRBD1, lacks DNA for checking. CDR3 length equals 19 residues. Germline lookup yields CDR1 SGHVS and CDR2 FQNEAQ. The CDR3 region is CASSSSRTGGENSNQPQHF.

Here the CDR3 reads CASSFIGTATDEQFF. J is TRBJ2-1 and V is TRBV5-1; TCRdb's D call, TRBD1, is unchecked because there is no DNA. The V gene's germline CDR1 is SGHRS and CDR2 YFSETQ. The CDR3 consists of 15 residues.

The chain links TRBV12-5 to TRBJ2-3; without DNA, the TCRdb call of TRBD1 cannot be checked. In germline, CDR1 is LGHNT, CDR2 FRNRAP. This CDR3 region has 16 residues. The CDR3 reads CASEGGVGSFTDTQYF.